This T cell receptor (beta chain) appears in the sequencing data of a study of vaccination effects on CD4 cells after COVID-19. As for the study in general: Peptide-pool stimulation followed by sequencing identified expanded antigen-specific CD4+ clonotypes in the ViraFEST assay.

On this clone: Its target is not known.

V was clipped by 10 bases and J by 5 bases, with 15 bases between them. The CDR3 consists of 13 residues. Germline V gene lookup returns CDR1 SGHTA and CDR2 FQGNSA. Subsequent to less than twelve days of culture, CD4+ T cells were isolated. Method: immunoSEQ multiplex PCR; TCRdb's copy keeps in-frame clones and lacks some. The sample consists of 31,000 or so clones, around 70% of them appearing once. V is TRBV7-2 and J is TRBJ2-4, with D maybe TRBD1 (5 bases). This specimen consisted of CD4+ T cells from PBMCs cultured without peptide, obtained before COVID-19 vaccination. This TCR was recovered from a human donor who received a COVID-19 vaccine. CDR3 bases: TGTGCCACCGCGGCAGGGATTGAAAACATTCAGTACTTC. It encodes CATAAGIENIQYF.